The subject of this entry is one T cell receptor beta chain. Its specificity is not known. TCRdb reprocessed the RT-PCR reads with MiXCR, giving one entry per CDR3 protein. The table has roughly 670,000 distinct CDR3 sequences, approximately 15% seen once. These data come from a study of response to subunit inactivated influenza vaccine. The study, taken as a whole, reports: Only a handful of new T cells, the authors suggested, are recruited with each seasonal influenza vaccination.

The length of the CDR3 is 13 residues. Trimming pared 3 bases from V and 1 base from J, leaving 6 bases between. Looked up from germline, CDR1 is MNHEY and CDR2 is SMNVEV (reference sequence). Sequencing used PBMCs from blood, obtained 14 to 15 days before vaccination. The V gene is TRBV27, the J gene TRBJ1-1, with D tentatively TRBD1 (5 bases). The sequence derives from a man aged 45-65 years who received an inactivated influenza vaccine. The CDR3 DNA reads TGTGCCAGCAGTTTTGGGGCGAACACTGAAGCTTTCTTT. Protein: CASSFGANTEAFF.